This is a list of T cell receptor beta chains from one sample in a study of neoadjuvant anti-PD-1 for oral cavity cancer. The protocol was immunoSEQ multiplex PCR, while the TCRdb copy is restricted to in-frame clones and leaves out a portion. The repertoire has some 30,000 clones, 80% of them found once; the top ten carry 3% to 4%. The sequencing here drew on PBMCs, taken after nivolumab (anti-PD-1) treatment. Every receptor here comes from a person aged 40 to 85 with oral cavity squamous cell carcinoma. CDR3s include the opening cysteine and the closing phenylalanine or tryptophan. The order of the fields is V gene, CDR3 protein.

v_call: TRBV11-2; cdr3_aa: CASSRTGITGELFF
v_call: TRBV18; cdr3_aa: CASSPASGGAYNEQFF
v_call: TRBV10-3; cdr3_aa: CAISETGDYGYTF
v_call: TRBV18; cdr3_aa: CASSPSRDRGKLFF
v_call: TRBV28; cdr3_aa: CASSPAGTSSYNEQFF
v_call: TRBV7-9; cdr3_aa: CASSPGSFSNQPQHF
v_call: TRBV30; cdr3_aa: CAWAAGTGGFYNSPLHF
v_call: TRBV9; cdr3_aa: CASSVSTGTGELFF
v_call: TRBV6-5; cdr3_aa: CASSYLAGNTEAFF
v_call: TRBV6-6; cdr3_aa: CASSGANGATNEKLFF
v_call: TRBV18; cdr3_aa: CASSWGPQETQYF
v_call: TRBV6-1; cdr3_aa: CASSELGLNQPQHF
v_call: TRBV27; cdr3_aa: CASKGPMNTEAFF
v_call: TRBV6-1; cdr3_aa: CASSLDTYEQYF
v_call: TRBV30; cdr3_aa: CASRVGGSNTGELFF
v_call: TRBV19; cdr3_aa: CASSPLGQNTDTQYF
v_call: TRBV19; cdr3_aa: CASSSTGISALHF
v_call: TRBV6-1; cdr3_aa: CASSAVVHGLLQSRYF